A selection of T cell receptor beta chains follows, all from one sample in a study of T cell repertoires in cytomegalovirus infection. Their antigens remain unidentified. A single record per CDR3 protein comes from TCRdb applying MiXCR to the reads. The table lists about 20,000 distinct CDR3 sequences, about 39% of them singletons. The material sequenced was CD8+ T cells from cultured PBMCs, taken from culture after CMV antigen stimulation. The receptors were sampled from a human donor in good health (CMV status not recorded). Some clones in this sample may be carry-over from other donors' samples. The conserved cysteine and the conserved F or W are not part of the CDR3 here.

j_call cdr3_length v_call cdr3_aa
TRBJ2-5 11 TRBV7-9 ASSLFGHPHQY
TRBJ2-5 12 TRBV4-1 ASSQVSGGETQY
TRBJ2-7 12 TRBV12-3/TRBV12-4 ASSLGAETYEQY
TRBJ2-7 12 TRBV7-8 ASSLRQGLYEQY
TRBJ1-4 12 TRBV15 ATSREGPNEKLF
TRBJ2-1 15 TRBV7-9 ASRPPGTSGRANEQF
TRBJ1-5 11 TRBV2 ASSWTANQPQH
TRBJ2-1 14 TRBV27 ASTSLRSGGYNEQF
TRBJ1-1 13 TRBV7-6 ASSRPTGQNTEAF
TRBJ2-3 12 TRBV5-1 ASSFRGPTDTQY
TRBJ2-1 14 TRBV7-2 ASSLRGAGGRNEQF
TRBJ2-7 13 TRBV7-2 ASSLGGGFSYEQY
TRBJ2-3 14 TRBV14 ASSQVDSGGADTQY
TRBJ1-5 13 TRBV12-3/TRBV12-4 ASSFRQGYNQPQH
TRBJ2-7 11 TRBV20-1 SARVKDSYEQY
TRBJ2-1 11 TRBV19 ASSDRAYNEQF
TRBJ2-1 12 TRBV20-1 SALAGPVGNEQF
TRBJ2-7 12 TRBV7-8 ASSLLSSSYEQY
TRBJ2-1 15 TRBV7-6 ASSLASGGSSYNEQF
TRBJ1-1 14 TRBV7-9 ASSPPPGSLNTEAF
TRBJ2-3 13 TRBV6-1 ASSERDRGADTQY
TRBJ2-7 11 TRBV7-2 ASTQRVGYEQY
TRBJ2-3 13 TRBV9 ASSAPSGTTDTQY
TRBJ1-1 12 TRBV11-1 ASSLAGQGTEAF
TRBJ1-5 13 TRBV30 AWSVGTTDNQPQH
TRBJ2-1 15 TRBV30 AWSLLAGGGAYNEQF
TRBJ2-1 11 TRBV12-3/TRBV12-4 ASSLAGVPEQF
TRBJ2-1 11 TRBV4-1 ASSQEVDNEQF
TRBJ2-1 14 TRBV10-2 ASSEGTSGRNNEQF
TRBJ1-1 13 TRBV27 ASSGTGGLITEAF
TRBJ2-1 13 TRBV28 ASRNSGGEYNEQF
TRBJ2-5 14 TRBV5-5 ASSLVSGTGGETQY
TRBJ1-2 17 TRBV7-7 ASSPRVVGGLFANYGYT
TRBJ2-1 14 TRBV7-6 ASSLASGASYNEQF
TRBJ2-1 14 TRBV6-6 ASSYWGLGGGHEQF
TRBJ1-2 12 TRBV27 ASRTQGANYGYT
TRBJ1-5 14 TRBV20-1 SAPIPGTAGNQPQH
TRBJ2-7 13 TRBV6-1 ASSEASGGTYEQY
TRBJ1-2 10 TRBV19 ASSIDGFGYT